The subject of this entry is one T cell receptor beta chain. CDR1 and CDR2 (germline): ENHRY, SYGVKD. The V and J ends lost 3 bases and 6 bases respectively, with 15 bases between them. This CDR3 contains 14 residues. These data belong to a study of blood T cell repertoires in COVID-19. Study details: Material from acute and convalescent COVID-19 was sourced from the United States, Italy and Spain.

The data were produced by immunoSEQ multiplex PCR, yet TCRdb's version contains in-frame clones alone and is incomplete. Of 250,000 to 300,000 clones in the sample, about nine tenths were seen once. V is TRBV10-3 and J is TRBJ2-7, with D perhaps matching TRBD1 (5 bases). The specimen was peripheral blood. The TCR sequence derives from a woman aged 55-69 years with acute or convalescent COVID-19. CDR3 residues: CAISERGQVLEQYF. CDR3 DNA: TGTGCCATCAGTGAAAGGGGCCAGGTCCTCGAGCAGTACTTC.